These T cell receptor beta chains were read from a single sample in a study of blood T cell repertoires in COVID-19. Libraries were prepared by immunoSEQ multiplex PCR; TCRdb keeps only in-frame clonotypes and omits some of them. The sample has almost 250,000 clones, 86% seen once; the top ten hold 5.5% to 6.5%. The sample consisted of peripheral blood. These receptors came from a woman aged 80 or older with COVID-19, enrolled during active disease. Both conserved end residues are part of each CDR3. The D gene is left open where the match is weak. Size is stated for part of the rows, as once, few or many counts, or as a class when the clone is expanded.

NA	TRBJ2-3	TRBV7-9	TRBD2	CASSSRGGGYTDTQYF	TGTGCCAGCAGCTCCCGCGGGGGGGGATACACAGATACGCAGTATTTT
NA	TRBJ1-1	TRBV3-1/TRBV3-2	TRBD1	CASSQEWDRLSKAFF	TGTGCCAGCAGCCAAGAATGGGACAGGCTGTCTAAAGCTTTCTTT
few	TRBJ1-2	TRBV27	TRBD1	CASSLDRGGGYTF	TGTGCCAGCAGTTTGGACAGGGGAGGTGGCTACACCTTC
few	TRBJ2-5	TRBV4-2	TRBD2	CASSQDSSGVQETQYF	TGTGCCAGCAGCCAAGATTCCAGCGGGGTCCAAGAGACCCAGTACTTC
NA	TRBJ1-6	TRBV7-2	NA	CASSLRSSPLHF	TGTGCCAGCAGCTTACGTAGTTCACCCCTCCACTTT
NA	TRBJ1-3	TRBV5-5	NA	CASSAGVWDTIYF	TGTGCCAGCAGCGCGGGGGTTTGGGACACCATATATTTT
NA	TRBJ1-1	TRBV6-2/TRBV6-3	TRBD1	CASSYSFAPGQGNEAFF	TGTGCCAGCAGTTACTCGTTTGCTCCGGGACAGGGAAATGAAGCTTTCTTT
NA	TRBJ2-5	TRBV5-1	NA	CASSLAGWTNQETQYF	TGCGCCAGCAGCTTGGCCGGCTGGACAAACCAAGAGACCCAGTACTTC
NA	TRBJ1-2	TRBV27	NA	CASSSPGREPYGYTF	TGTGCCAGCAGTTCCCCGGGGAGGGAGCCCTATGGCTACACCTTC
few	TRBJ1-2	TRBV12-3/TRBV12-4	NA	CASSPGGTSGYTF	TGTGCCAGCAGCCCCGGGGGGACGAGCGGCTACACCTTC
once	TRBJ2-3	TRBV11-1	TRBD2	CASSLQTSGVRDTQYF	TGTGCCAGCAGCTTACAAACTAGCGGGGTCAGGGATACGCAGTATTTT
NA	TRBJ1-5	TRBV19	NA	CASTRGGLSNQPQHF	TGTGCCAGTACGAGGGGGGGGCTTAGCAATCAGCCCCAGCATTTT
few	TRBJ1-2	TRBV6-2/TRBV6-3	NA	CASSSRQGSFGYTF	TGTGCCAGCAGTAGTCGGCAGGGAAGTTTTGGCTACACCTTC
NA	TRBJ1-5	TRBV9	NA	CASSVVDGINQPQHF	TGTGCCAGCAGCGTAGTTGACGGGATCAATCAGCCCCAGCATTTT
few	TRBJ1-5	TRBV6-5	NA	CASSPVIGNQPQHF	TGTGCCAGTTCTCCAGTTATCGGCAATCAGCCCCAGCATTTT
few	TRBJ2-3	TRBV6-5	NA	CASSYSPGVGTDTQYF	TGTGCCAGCAGTTACTCTCCCGGGGTAGGCACAGATACGCAGTATTTT
NA	TRBJ1-2	TRBV6-1	NA	CASSEAHGQSYGYTF	TGTGCCAGCAGTGAAGCGCACGGACAGTCTTATGGCTACACCTTC